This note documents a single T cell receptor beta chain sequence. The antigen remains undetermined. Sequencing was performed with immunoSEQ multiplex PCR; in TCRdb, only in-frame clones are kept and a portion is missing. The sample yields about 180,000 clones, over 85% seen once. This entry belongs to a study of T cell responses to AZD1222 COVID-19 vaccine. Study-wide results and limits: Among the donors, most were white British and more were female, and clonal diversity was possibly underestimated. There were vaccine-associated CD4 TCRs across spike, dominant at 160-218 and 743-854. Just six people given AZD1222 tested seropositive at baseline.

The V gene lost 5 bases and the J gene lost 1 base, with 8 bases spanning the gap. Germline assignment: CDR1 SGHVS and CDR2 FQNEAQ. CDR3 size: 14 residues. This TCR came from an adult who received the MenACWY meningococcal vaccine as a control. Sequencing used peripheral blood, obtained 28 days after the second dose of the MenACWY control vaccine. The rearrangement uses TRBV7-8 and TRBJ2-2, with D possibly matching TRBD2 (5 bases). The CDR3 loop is CASSPRGNTGELFF. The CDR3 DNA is TGTGCCAGCAGCCCACGGGGGAACACCGGGGAGCTGTTTTTT.